In its sample, the clone carrying this T cell receptor (beta chain) was seen once. Its antigen is currently unknown. The CDR3 runs 15 residues. Germline assignment: CDR1 SGHRS and CDR2 YFSETQ. The V end was cut by 4 bases, the J end by 7 bases, with 17 bases between. The sample comes from a study of cytomegalovirus exposure and HLA in healthy donors. Here immunoSEQ multiplex PCR was the method, and the copy in TCRdb shows in-frame clones only, minus some. The sample carries fewer than 200,000 clones, roughly nine tenths recorded once. Study results and caveats: Rare TCR sequences predominated, though certain public TCRs were found in many donors.

V and J are TRBV5-1 and TRBJ1-4; tentatively, D is TRBD1 (6 bases). This receptor was identified in a man aged 25 to 40 in good health and CMV-seropositive. The source material was PBMCs. In DNA, the CDR3 is TGCGCCAGCAGCACTGCGCCAGGGGCGGTTGAAAAACTGTTTTTT. It is translated as CASSTAPGAVEKLFF.